This is a list of T cell receptor beta chains from one sample in a study of follicular helper T cells after annual influenza vaccination. TCRdb's table, derived via immunoSEQ multiplex PCR, lists solely in-frame clones and lacks some. Here the sample spans approximately 10,000 clones, roughly 82% being singletons. The specimen was CXCR5- memory CD4+ T cells sorted from blood, collected 6 weeks after influenza vaccination. Receptors were obtained from an adult who received the influenza vaccine. CDR3s include the opening cysteine and the closing phenylalanine or tryptophan. Fields, in order: D gene, V gene, clone size, J gene, CDR3 DNA, CDR3 protein. A D gene is named only where the DNA matches it firmly. A row's size may be missing; if present it is once, few, many or a size class.

-,TRBV6-5,-,TRBJ2-2,TGTGCCAGCAGTTCCATGGGCACCGGGGAGCTGTTTTTT,CASSSMGTGELFF
-,TRBV6-1,-,TRBJ1-5,TGTGCCAGCTCAGGGTATCGGCAGCCCCAGCATTTT,CASSGYRQPQHF
TRBD1,TRBV6-5,-,TRBJ1-1,TGTGCCAGCAGCCCATTAAAGTCGGGACAGGGTCGTACTTTCTTT,CASSPLKSGQGRTFF
-,TRBV7-2,-,TRBJ2-3,TGTGCCAGCCAGGGGAGCACAGATACGCAGTATTTT,CASQGSTDTQYF
TRBD2,TRBV6-5,once,TRBJ2-5,TGTGCCAGCATCCTTGCCGCTAGCGGAGCGGGGACCCAGTACTTC,CASILAASGAGTQYF
TRBD1,TRBV7-2,-,TRBJ1-3,TGTGCCAGCAGCACTCTCGACAGGGCCGTCTCTGGAAACACCATATATTTT,CASSTLDRAVSGNTIYF
-,TRBV9,-,TRBJ2-5,TGTGCCAGCAGCTCAGGACGCCAAGAGACCCAGTACTTC,CASSSGRQETQYF
-,TRBV5-6,-,TRBJ2-2,TGTGCCAGCAGCTTGTCCGGGGAGCTGTTTTTT,CASSLSGELFF
-,TRBV18,-,TRBJ1-2,TGTGCCAGCTCACCACAGGGTGTTGGCTACACCTTC,CASSPQGVGYTF
-,TRBV28,-,TRBJ2-2,TGTGCCAGCAGTTATCCGACAGGTCTATCCGGGGAGCTGTTTTTT,CASSYPTGLSGELFF
-,TRBV5-6,once,TRBJ1-4,TGTGCCAGCAGTTTTGGACAGCATAATGAAAAACTGTTTTTT,CASSFGQHNEKLFF
-,TRBV28,-,TRBJ1-5,TGTGCCAGCAGACCCACAGGGAGCAATCAGCCCCAGCATTTT,CASRPTGSNQPQHF
TRBD2,TRBV6-4,-,TRBJ2-1,TGTGCCAGCAGTGACCGGTATACGGCGGGAGCCAATGAGCAGTTCTTC,CASSDRYTAGANEQFF
-,TRBV6-4,once,TRBJ1-2,TGTGCCAGCAGTCCCAGGGGCGCCGGCTATGGCTACACCTTC,CASSPRGAGYGYTF
-,TRBV11-3,-,TRBJ2-7,TGTGCCAGCAGCCTACAGGGTTCCTACGAGCAGTACTTC,CASSLQGSYEQYF
-,TRBV6-1,-,TRBJ1-2,TGTGCCAGCAGCAGTCTAGGGAGAGGCTATGGCTACACCTTC,CASSSLGRGYGYTF
TRBD1,TRBV5-1,-,TRBJ1-5,TGCGCCAGCAGCCGGACAGGGGATGATCAGCCCCAGCATTTT,CASSRTGDDQPQHF
-,TRBV7-9,-,TRBJ1-1,TGTGCCAGCAGCCGGGACAACAAAATAGGTGAAGCTTTCTTT,CASSRDNKIGEAFF
-,TRBV29-1,-,TRBJ1-4,TGCAGCGTTGAAGCAGGGGTGGGTGAAAAACTGTTTTTT,CSVEAGVGEKLFF
TRBD2,TRBV19,-,TRBJ2-7,TGTGCCAGTAGTCCAAGTGGGGGGGTGAAGCACTACGAGCAGTACTTC,CASSPSGGVKHYEQYF
-,TRBV6-1,-,TRBJ2-7,TGTGCCAGCAGTAGGGACGGGGGTCAGTACGAGCAGTACTTC,CASSRDGGQYEQYF
-,TRBV30,-,TRBJ1-2,TGTGCCTGGAGTGCCCGAATGGGCTTTGGCTACACCTTC,CAWSARMGFGYTF
-,TRBV9,-,TRBJ2-2,TGTGCCAGCAGCGTAGGAGGTTTGGACGGGGAGCTGTTTTTT,CASSVGGLDGELFF
TRBD1,TRBV19,few,TRBJ2-7,TGTGCCAGTAGTCGACAGGGTTATACCTACGAGCAGTACTTC,CASSRQGYTYEQYF
TRBD1,TRBV7-8,-,TRBJ1-1,TGTGCCAGCAGCACACAGGGGGACACTGAAGCTTTCTTT,CASSTQGDTEAFF
-,TRBV29-1,-,TRBJ2-3,TGCAGCGGCCGGGGGTGGGGGATAGATACGCAGTATTTT,CSGRGWGIDTQYF
-,TRBV5-1,-,TRBJ2-3,TGCGCCAGCAGGATTGGTGGGGGGCCGGGAGATACGCAGTATTTT,CASRIGGGPGDTQYF
-,TRBV7-6,-,TRBJ1-1,TGTGCCAGCAGCTTTGGTATTGGGGGAAACACTGAAGCTTTCTTT,CASSFGIGGNTEAFF
-,TRBV10-1,-,TRBJ2-1,TGCGCCAGCAGTGAGAGTAAGGTTTTACGGCGTGAGCAGTTCTTC,CASSESKVLRREQFF
TRBD1,TRBV7-2,-,TRBJ2-5,TGTGCCAGCAGCGTGCTGCGAGACAGGGGGCATGAGACCCAGTACTTC,CASSVLRDRGHETQYF
-,TRBV7-2,-,TRBJ1-4,TGTGCCAGCAGCTTAGACTCCCAGAAAGAAAAAGCAACTAATGAAAAACTGTTTTTT,CASSLDSQKEKATNEKLFF
-,TRBV19,few,TRBJ1-5,TGTGCCAGTAGTTTCCTTATGGGTCAGCCCCAGCATTTT,CASSFLMGQPQHF
-,TRBV30,-,TRBJ1-4,TGTGCCTGGAGCCCAAAGGGGGAATTAGAAAAACTGTTTTTT,CAWSPKGELEKLFF
-,TRBV5-5,-,TRBJ2-7,TGTGCCAGCAGCTTGACAGGGAAAAACGAGCAGTACTTC,CASSLTGKNEQYF
-,TRBV27,-,TRBJ1-6,TGTGCCAGCAGTTTATCTTCCAGGGCGAATTCACCCCTCCACTTT,CASSLSSRANSPLHF
TRBD2,TRBV4-1,-,TRBJ2-4,TGCGCCAGCAGCCAAGGTCCGGCGGGGGGAGCCAAAAACATTCAGTACTTC,CASSQGPAGGAKNIQYF
TRBD1,TRBV6-5,-,TRBJ1-3,TGTGCCAGCAGTTACGCGACAGGGAACACCATATATTTT,CASSYATGNTIYF
TRBD1,TRBV7-8,-,TRBJ1-3,TGTGCCAGCACCATAAGCCAAAACAGGGGGCGTCTTACTGGAAACACCATATATTTT,CASTISQNRGRLTGNTIYF
TRBD2,TRBV27,-,TRBJ2-1,TGTGCCAGCAGTTTATTTGGGACTAGCGGGAGTGACAATGAGCAGTTCTTC,CASSLFGTSGSDNEQFF
-,TRBV10-3,-,TRBJ2-2,TGTGCCATCAGTGAGTCGGTGGCGAACACCGGGGAGCTGTTTTTT,CAISESVANTGELFF
TRBD1,TRBV9,-,TRBJ1-3,TGTGCCAGCAGCGTGCAGGGGGTAACTGGAAACACCATATATTTT,CASSVQGVTGNTIYF
TRBD1,TRBV30,-,TRBJ2-5,TGTGCCTGGGGGACAGGGGGCGCCCAGACCCAGTACTTC,CAWGTGGAQTQYF
-,TRBV7-9,-,TRBJ1-1,TGTGCCAGCAGCCCCCCGCGGCTTGAAGCTTTCTTT,CASSPPRLEAFF
TRBD1,TRBV30,-,TRBJ2-7,TGTGCCCTAGGACAGGGCCCCTACGAGCAGTACTTC,CALGQGPYEQYF